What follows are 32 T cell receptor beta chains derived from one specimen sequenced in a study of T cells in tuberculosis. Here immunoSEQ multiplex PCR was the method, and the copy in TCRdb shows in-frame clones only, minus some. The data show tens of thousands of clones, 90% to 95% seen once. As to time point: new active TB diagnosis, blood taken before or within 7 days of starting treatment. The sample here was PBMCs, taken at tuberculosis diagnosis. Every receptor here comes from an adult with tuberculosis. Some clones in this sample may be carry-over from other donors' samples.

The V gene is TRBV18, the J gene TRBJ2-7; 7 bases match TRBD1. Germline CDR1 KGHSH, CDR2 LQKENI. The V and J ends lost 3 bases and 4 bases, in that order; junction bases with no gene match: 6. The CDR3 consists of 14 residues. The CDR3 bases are TGTGCCAGCTCACCCGCGTGGGACAGATACGAGCAGTACTTC. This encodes CASSPAWDRYEQYF. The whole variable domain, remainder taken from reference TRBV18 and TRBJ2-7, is NAGVMQNPRHLVRRRGQEARLRCSPMKGHSHVYWYRQLPEEGLKFMVYLQKENIIDESGMPKERFSAEFPKEGPSILRIQQVVRGDSAAYFCASSPAWDRYEQYFGPGTRLTVT.

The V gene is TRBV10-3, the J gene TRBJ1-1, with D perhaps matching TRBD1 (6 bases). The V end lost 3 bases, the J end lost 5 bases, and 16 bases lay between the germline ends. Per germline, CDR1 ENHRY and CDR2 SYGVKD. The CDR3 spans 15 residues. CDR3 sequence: CAISDSRGYGTEAFF. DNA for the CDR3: TGTGCCATCAGTGATTCAAGGGGGTATGGGACTGAAGCTTTCTTT.

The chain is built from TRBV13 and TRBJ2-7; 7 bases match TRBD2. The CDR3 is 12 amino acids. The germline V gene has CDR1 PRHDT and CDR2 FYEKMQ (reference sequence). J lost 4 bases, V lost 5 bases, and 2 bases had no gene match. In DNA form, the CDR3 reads TGTGCCAGCAGCACGCGGGGGTACGAGCAGTACTTC. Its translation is CASSTRGYEQYF.

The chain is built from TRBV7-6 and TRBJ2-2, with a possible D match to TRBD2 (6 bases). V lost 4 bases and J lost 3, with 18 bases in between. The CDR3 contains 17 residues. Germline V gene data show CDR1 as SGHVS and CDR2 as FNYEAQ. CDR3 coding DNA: TGTGCCAGCAGCTCAATACCGTACACGGGGGACACCGGGGAGCTGTTTTTT. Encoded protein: CASSSIPYTGDTGELFF.

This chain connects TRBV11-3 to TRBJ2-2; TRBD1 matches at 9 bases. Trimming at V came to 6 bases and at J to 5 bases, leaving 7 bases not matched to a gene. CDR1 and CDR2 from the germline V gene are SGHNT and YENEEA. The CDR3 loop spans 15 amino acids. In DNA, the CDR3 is TGTGCCAGCAGTCCGGACAGGGGAGATACCGGGGAGCTGTTTTTT. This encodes CASSPDRGDTGELFF.

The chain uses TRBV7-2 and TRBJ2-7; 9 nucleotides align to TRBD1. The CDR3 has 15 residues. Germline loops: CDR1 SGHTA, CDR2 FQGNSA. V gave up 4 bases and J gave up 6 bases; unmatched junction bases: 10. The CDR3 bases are TGTGCCAGCAGCTCCTGGACAGGGGTAGGCGCCGAGCAGTACTTC. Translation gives CASSSWTGVGAEQYF.

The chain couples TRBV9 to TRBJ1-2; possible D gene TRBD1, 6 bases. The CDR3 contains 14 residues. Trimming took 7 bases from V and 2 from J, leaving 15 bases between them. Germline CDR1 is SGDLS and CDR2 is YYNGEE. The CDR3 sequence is CASGQDRYNYGYTF. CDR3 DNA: TGTGCCAGCGGACAAGACAGGTACAACTATGGCTACACCTTC.

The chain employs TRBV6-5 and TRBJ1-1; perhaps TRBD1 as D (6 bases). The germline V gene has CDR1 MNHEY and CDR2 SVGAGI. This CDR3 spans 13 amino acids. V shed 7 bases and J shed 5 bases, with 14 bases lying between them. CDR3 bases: TGTGCCAGCAATACAGGGTTGAGAACTGAAGCTTTCTTT. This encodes CASNTGLRTEAFF.

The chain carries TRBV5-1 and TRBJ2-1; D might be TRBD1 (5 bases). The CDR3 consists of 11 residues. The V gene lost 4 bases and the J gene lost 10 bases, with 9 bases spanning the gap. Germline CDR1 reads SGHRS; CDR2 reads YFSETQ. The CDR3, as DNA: TGCGCCAGCAGCGTAGGGGAAGAGCAGTTCTTC. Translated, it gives CASSVGEEQFF. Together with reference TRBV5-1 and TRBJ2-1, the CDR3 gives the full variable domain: KAGVTQTPRYLIKTRGQQVTLSCSPISGHRSVSWYQQTPGQGLQFLFEYFSETQRNKGNFPGRFSGRQFSNSRSEMNVSTLELGDSALYLCASSVGEEQFFGPGTRLTVL.

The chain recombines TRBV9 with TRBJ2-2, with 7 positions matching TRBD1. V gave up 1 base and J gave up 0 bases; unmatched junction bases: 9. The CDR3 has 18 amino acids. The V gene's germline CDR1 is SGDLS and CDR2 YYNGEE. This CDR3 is CASSVKTDRVANTGELFF. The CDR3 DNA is TGTGCCAGCAGCGTAAAAACCGACAGGGTGGCGAACACCGGGGAGCTGTTTTTT.

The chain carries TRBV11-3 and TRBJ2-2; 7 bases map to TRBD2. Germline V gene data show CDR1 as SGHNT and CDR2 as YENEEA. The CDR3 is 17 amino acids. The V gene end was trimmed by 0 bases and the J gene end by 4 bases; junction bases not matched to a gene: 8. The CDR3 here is CASSLDRAGVTTGELFF. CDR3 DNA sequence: TGTGCCAGCAGCTTAGATCGGGCGGGGGTGACCACCGGGGAGCTGTTTTTT.

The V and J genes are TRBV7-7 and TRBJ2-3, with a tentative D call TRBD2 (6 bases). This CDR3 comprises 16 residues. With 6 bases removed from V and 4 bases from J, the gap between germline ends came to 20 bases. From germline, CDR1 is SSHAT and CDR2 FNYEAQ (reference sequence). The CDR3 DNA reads TGTGCCAGCAGATCTAGGACTACCCTTAGGGCAGATACGCAGTATTTT. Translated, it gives CASRSRTTLRADTQYF.

The CDR3 nucleotides are TGTGCCACCAGCAGAGATCTGGCGGGGGCCACCACAGATACGCAGTATTTT. It codes for CATSRDLAGATTDTQYF. This chain uses TRBV15 with TRBJ2-3; D perhaps matches TRBD2 (7 bases). This CDR3 region has 17 residues. The V gene's germline CDR1 is LNHNV and CDR2 YYDKDF (reference sequence). V gave up 0 bases and J gave up 2 bases, with 15 bases separating them.

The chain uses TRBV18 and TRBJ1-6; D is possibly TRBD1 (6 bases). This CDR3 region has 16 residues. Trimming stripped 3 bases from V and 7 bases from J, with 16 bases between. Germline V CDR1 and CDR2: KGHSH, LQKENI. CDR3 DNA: TGTGCCAGCTCACCGCCGGCAGGGACACCGAATTCACCCCTCCACTTT. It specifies CASSPPAGTPNSPLHF. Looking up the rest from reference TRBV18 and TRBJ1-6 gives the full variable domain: NAGVMQNPRHLVRRRGQEARLRCSPMKGHSHVYWYRQLPEEGLKFMVYLQKENIIDESGMPKERFSAEFPKEGPSILRIQQVVRGDSAAYFCASSPPAGTPNSPLHFGNGTRLTVT.

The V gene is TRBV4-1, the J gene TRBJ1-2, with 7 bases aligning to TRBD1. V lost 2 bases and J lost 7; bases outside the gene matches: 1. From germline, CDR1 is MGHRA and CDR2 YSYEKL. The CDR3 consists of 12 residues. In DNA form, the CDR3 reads TGCGCCAGCAGCCAACACAGGGGTGGCTACACCTTC. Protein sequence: CASSQHRGGYTF.

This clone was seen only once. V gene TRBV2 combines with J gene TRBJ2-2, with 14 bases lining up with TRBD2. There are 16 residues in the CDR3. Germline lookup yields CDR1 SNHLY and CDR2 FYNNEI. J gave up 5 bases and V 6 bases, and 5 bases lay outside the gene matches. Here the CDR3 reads CASSRLAGGRTGELFF. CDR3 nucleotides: TGTGCCAGCAGCCGACTAGCGGGGGGGCGAACCGGGGAGCTGTTTTTT.

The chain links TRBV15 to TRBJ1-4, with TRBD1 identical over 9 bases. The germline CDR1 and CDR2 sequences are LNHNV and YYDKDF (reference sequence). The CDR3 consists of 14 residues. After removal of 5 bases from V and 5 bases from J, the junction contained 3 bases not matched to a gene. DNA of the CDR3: TGTGCCACCAGCCCCGGGACAGGGAATGAAAAACTGTTTTTT. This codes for CATSPGTGNEKLFF.

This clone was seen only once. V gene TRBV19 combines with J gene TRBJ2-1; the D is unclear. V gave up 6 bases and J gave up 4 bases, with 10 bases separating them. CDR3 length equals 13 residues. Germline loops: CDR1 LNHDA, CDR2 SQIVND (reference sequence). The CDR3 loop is CASSFSGYNEQFF. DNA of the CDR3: TGTGCCAGTAGCTTTTCGGGTTACAATGAGCAGTTCTTC.

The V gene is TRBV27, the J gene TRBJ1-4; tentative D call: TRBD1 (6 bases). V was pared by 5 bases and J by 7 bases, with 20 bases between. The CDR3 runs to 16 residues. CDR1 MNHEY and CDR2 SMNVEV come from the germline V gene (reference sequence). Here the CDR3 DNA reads TGTGCCAGCAGTAATACACAGGGCTTAAAGGGTGAAAAACTGTTTTTT. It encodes CASSNTQGLKGEKLFF.

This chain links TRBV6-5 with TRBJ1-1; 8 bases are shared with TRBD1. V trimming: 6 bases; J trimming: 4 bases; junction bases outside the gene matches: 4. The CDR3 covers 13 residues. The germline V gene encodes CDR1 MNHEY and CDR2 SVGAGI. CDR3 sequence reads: CASRPDRGTEAFF. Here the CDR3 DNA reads TGTGCCAGCAGACCAGACAGGGGCACTGAAGCTTTCTTT.

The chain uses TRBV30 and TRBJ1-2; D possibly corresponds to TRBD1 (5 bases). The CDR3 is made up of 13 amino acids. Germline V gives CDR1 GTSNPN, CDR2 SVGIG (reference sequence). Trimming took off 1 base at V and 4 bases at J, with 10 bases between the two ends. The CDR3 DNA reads TGTGCCTGGAGTGCCAAACAGGCCTATGGCTACACCTTC. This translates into CAWSAKQAYGYTF.

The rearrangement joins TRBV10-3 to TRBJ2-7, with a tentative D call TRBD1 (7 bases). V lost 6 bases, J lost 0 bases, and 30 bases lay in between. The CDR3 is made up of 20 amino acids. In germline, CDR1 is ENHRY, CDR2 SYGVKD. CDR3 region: CAISRTPRAGNRGDSYEQYF. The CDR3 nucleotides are TGTGCCATCAGCCGGACCCCTCGGGCGGGGAACAGGGGCGACTCCTACGAGCAGTACTTC.

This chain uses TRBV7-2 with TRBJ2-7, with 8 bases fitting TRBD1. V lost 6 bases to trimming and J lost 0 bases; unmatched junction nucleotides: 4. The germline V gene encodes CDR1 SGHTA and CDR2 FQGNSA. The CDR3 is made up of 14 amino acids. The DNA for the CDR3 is TGTGCCAGCAGACCCGGACAGGGCTCCTACGAGCAGTACTTC. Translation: CASRPGQGSYEQYF.

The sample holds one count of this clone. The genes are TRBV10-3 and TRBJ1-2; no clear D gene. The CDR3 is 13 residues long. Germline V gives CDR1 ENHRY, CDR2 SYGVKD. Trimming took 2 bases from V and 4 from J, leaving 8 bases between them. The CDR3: CAISEQALYGYTF. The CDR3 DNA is TGTGCCATCAGTGAGCAGGCTCTCTATGGCTACACCTTC.

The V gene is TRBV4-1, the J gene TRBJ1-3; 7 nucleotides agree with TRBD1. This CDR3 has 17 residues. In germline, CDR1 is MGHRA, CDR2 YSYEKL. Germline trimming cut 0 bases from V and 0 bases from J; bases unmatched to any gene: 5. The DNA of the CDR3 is TGCGCCAGCAGCCAAGAAACCGACAGGGCCTCTGGAAACACCATATATTTT. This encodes CASSQETDRASGNTIYF.

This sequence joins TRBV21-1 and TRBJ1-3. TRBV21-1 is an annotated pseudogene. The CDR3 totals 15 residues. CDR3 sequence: CASSRSYLSGNTIYF. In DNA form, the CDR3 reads TGTGCCAGCAGCAGGTCCTATCTCTCTGGAAACACCATATATTTT.

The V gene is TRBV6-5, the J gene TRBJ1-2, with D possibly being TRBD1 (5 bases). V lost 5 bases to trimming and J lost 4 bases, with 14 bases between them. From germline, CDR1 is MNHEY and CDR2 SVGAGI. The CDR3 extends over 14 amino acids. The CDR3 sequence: CASSRQSILYGYTF. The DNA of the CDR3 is TGTGCCAGCAGTCGACAGAGTATTCTCTATGGCTACACCTTC.

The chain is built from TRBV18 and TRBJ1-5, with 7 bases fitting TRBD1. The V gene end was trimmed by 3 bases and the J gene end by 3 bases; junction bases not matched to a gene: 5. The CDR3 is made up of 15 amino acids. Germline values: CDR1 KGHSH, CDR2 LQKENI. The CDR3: CASSPSGTDNQPQHF. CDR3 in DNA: TGTGCCAGCTCACCCTCCGGGACAGACAATCAGCCCCAGCATTTT.

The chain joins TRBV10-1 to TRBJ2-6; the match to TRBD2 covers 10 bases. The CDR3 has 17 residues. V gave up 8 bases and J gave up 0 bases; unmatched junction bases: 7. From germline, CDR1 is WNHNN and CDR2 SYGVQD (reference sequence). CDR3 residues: CASSLAGGLSGANVLTF. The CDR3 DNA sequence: TGCGCCAGCTCTTTAGCGGGGGGCCTCTCTGGGGCCAACGTCCTGACTTTC.

This CDR3 is CASSELHGGGPDTQYF. The CDR3 nucleotides are TGCGCCAGCAGTGAGCTCCATGGGGGGGGCCCAGATACGCAGTATTTT. The V call is TRBV10-2, the J call TRBJ2-3; tentatively, D is TRBD2 (7 bases). The CDR3 contains 16 residues. Looked up from germline, CDR1 is WSHSY and CDR2 is SAAADI. The V and J ends lost 2 bases and 4 bases respectively, with 16 bases between them.

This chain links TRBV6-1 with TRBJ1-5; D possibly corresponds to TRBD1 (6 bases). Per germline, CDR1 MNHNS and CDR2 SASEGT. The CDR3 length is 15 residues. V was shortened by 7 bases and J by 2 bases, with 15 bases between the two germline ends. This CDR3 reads CASMGQGFRNQPQHF. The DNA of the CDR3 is TGTGCCAGCATGGGGCAGGGGTTCCGCAATCAGCCCCAGCATTTT.

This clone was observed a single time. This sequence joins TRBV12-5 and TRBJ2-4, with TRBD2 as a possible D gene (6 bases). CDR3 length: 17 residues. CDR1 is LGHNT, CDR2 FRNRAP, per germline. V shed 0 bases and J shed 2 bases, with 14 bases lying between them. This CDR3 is CASGLVQEGLPKNIQYF. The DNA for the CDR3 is TGTGCTAGTGGTTTGGTACAGGAGGGATTGCCCAAAAACATTCAGTACTTC.